This T cell receptor (beta chain) was found in a study of shared clonotypes between healthy human individuals. The assay was immunoSEQ multiplex PCR, and TCRdb's table has in-frame clones only and misses some. Of roughly 2.1 million clones in the sample, about 92% were seen once. Study-level points and caveats: Lower generation probabilities were found for non-shared clonotypes than for those shared by all four donors. Naive subsets generally exceeded memory subsets in estimated richness. Of the naive CD4 clonotypes, approximately 5% were shared across several donors.

Positively selected for CCR7, the CD45RO-negative cells used as naive CD8 cells excluded terminally differentiated effector memory CD45RA+ cells. The CDR3 covers 13 residues. V shed 6 bases, J shed 6 bases, and the junction held 2 bases outside the gene matches. Germline CDR1 is SGHVS and CDR2 is FQNEAQ. As for this clone: Its antigen is currently unknown.

The rearrangement uses TRBV7-8 and TRBJ2-2; 9 nucleotides agree with TRBD1. The sequenced sample was naive CD8+ T cells from PBMCs. The receptor comes from a man between 18 and 35 years old in good health. Some clones in this sample may be carry-over from other donors' samples. DNA for the CDR3: TGTGCCAGCAGTGACAGGGGGTCCGGGGAGCTGTTTTTT. Protein: CASSDRGSGELFF.